Shown below are 27 T cell receptor beta chains from a single sample sequenced in a study of prognosis after radiotherapy for stage I lung cancer. Multiplex PCR in two rounds served to amplify TCR beta CDR3 from genomic DNA. The first round of PCR was done with primers that matched each TRBV and TRBJ gene. TCRdb independently ran MiXCR on the multiplex PCR reads; one entry per CDR3 protein. The table includes tens of thousands of distinct CDR3 sequences, approximately 40% detected once. Source: PBMCs, taken before or after stereotactic body radiation therapy (not recorded which). The receptors originated from a donor of 50 years or more with non-small cell lung cancer.

The CDR3 loop reads CASSLTGGHEKLFF. CDR3 DNA sequence: TGTGCCAGCAGCTTGACAGGGGGCCATGAAAAACTGTTTTTT. The chain carries TRBV5-4 and TRBJ1-4; 9 bases map to TRBD1. Germline V gene lookup returns CDR1 SGHNT and CDR2 YYREEE (reference sequence). With 1 base clipped from V and 6 bases from J, the junction kept 1 base outside the gene matches. This CDR3 is 14 amino acids long.

This clonotype was detected ten times or more. The chain uses TRBV28 and TRBJ2-6; 10 nucleotides agree with TRBD1. The germline V gene encodes CDR1 MDHEN and CDR2 SYDVKM. With V trimmed by 6 bases and J by 2 bases, 7 bases remained unmatched. CDR3 length equals 17 residues. CDR3 nucleotide sequence: TGTGCCAGCAGCCCCGGGACAGGGGTCCCTGGGGCCAACGTCCTGACTTTC. Protein product: CASSPGTGVPGANVLTF.

With respect to this clonotype: The CDR3 does not close with the conserved phenylalanine or tryptophan, likely indicating a read error. The DNA is left out, because the CDR3 cannot be placed on it with certainty; the CDR3 is given as TCRdb lists it. V is TRBV6-2 or TRBV6-3 and J is TRBJ2-2; TRBD1, the D gene given by the table, was not confirmed from the DNA. Germline V CDR1 and CDR2: MNHEY, SVGEGT. The CDR3 is 14 amino acids in total, end residues counted. The CDR3 sequence: CASSYSAGAGELFS.

Many counts were recorded for this clonotype. The gene calls are TRBV9 and TRBJ2-5; TRBD2 aligns across 11 bases. The last part of the DNA fits TRBJ2-1 better; the J call may be wrong. The CDR3 extends over 14 amino acids. The germline gives CDR1 SGDLS, CDR2 YYNGEE. The CDR3 reads CASSFTSGSNEQFF. CDR3 bases: TGTGCCAGCAGCTTCACTAGCGGGAGTAATGAGCAGTTCTTC.

The CDR3 DNA reads as TGTGCCAGCTCACCATCGAGAGGACAGGGAGGCTATGGCTACACCTTC. This translates into CASSPSRGQGGYGYTF. The V gene is TRBV18, the J gene TRBJ1-2; 8 bases align to TRBD1. CDR1 KGHSH and CDR2 LQKENI come from the germline V gene. The CDR3 extends over 16 amino acids. V lost 2 bases and J lost 4; bases outside the gene matches: 9.

This clonotype was picked up many times. V is TRBV15 and J is TRBJ2-3, with 9 positions matching TRBD1. Germline assignment: CDR1 LNHNV and CDR2 YYDKDF (reference sequence). The CDR3 is made up of 13 amino acids. With 8 bases clipped from V and 6 bases from J, the junction kept 6 bases outside the gene matches. CDR3 in DNA: TGTGCCACCCTACCTACAGGGGGCGATACGCAGTATTTT. Its translation is CATLPTGGDTQYF.

This clonotype occurred many times. CDR3 region: CASSPLGNTGELFF. Written as DNA, the CDR3 is TGTGCCAGCAGCCCACTAGGGAACACCGGGGAGCTGTTTTTT. The chain carries TRBV5-6 and TRBJ2-2; possibly TRBD2 for D (5 bases). With 4 bases removed from V and 1 base from J, the gap between germline ends came to 8 bases. Looked up from germline, CDR1 is SGHDT and CDR2 is YYEEEE. This CDR3 comprises 14 residues.

This clonotype was seen repeatedly, ten times or more. The V call is TRBV9, the J call TRBJ1-2; 8 positions agree with TRBD1. The CDR3 consists of 14 residues. Germline CDR1 is SGDLS and CDR2 is YYNGEE. The V gene end was trimmed by 3 bases and the J gene end by 8 bases; junction bases not matched to a gene: 9. The chain's CDR3 is CASSAPGGAGGYTF. CDR3 in DNA: TGTGCCAGCAGCGCCCCAGGGGGCGCGGGGGGCTACACCTTC.

For this clonotype: At one end, the junction sequence differs from germline, possibly due to a read error. The chain employs TRBV6-1 and TRBJ2-3, with D possibly being TRBD1 (5 bases). This CDR3 contains 13 residues. Germline V gene sequence: CDR1 MNHNS, CDR2 SASEGT. The CDR3 region has the DNA TGTGCCAGCAGTAGACAGTGGCCAGATACTCAGTATTTT. This codes for CASSRQWPDTQYF.

This clonotype occurred many times. As DNA, the CDR3 is TGCAGTGCTAGAGATCCTAGGGGGGACGGGACCCAGTACTTC. Its translation: CSARDPRGDGTQYF. This chain links TRBV20-1 with TRBJ2-5; possibly TRBD1 or TRBD2 for D (6 bases each). Germline V lookup: CDR1 DFQATT, CDR2 SNEGSKA (reference sequence). There are 14 residues in the CDR3. V was shortened by 0 bases and J by 7 bases, with 15 bases between the two germline ends.

This clonotype was counted at least ten times. This rearrangement joins TRBV5-6 to TRBJ1-2; 10 positions agree with TRBD1. The CDR3 covers 15 residues. Germline CDR1 SGHDT, CDR2 YYEEEE. J gave up 5 bases and V 3 bases, and 7 bases lay outside the gene matches. CDR3 loop: CASSYDRGLGYGYTF. The CDR3 DNA follows: TGTGCCAGCAGCTATGACAGGGGGCTTGGGTATGGCTACACCTTC. Supplemented by reference TRBV5-6 and TRBJ1-2, the full variable domain reads DAGVTQSPTHLIKTRGQQVTLRCSPKSGHDTVSWYQQALGQGPQFIFQYYEEEERQRGNFPDRFSGHQFPNYSSELNVNALLLGDSALYLCASSYDRGLGYGYTFGSGTRLTVV.

J is TRBJ2-7 and V is TRBV28, with 9 positions matching TRBD2. The V and J ends lost 5 bases and 2 bases, in that order; junction bases with no gene match: 13. Germline assignment: CDR1 MDHEN and CDR2 SYDVKM. This CDR3 has 17 residues. The CDR3: CASSQPRLAVNTYEQYF. The CDR3 DNA sequence: TGTGCCAGCAGTCAACCGCGACTAGCGGTTAACACCTACGAGCAGTACTTC.

This clonotype was recorded at least ten times. This chain joins TRBV27 and TRBJ2-6; D is unclear. The CDR3 spans 17 residues. Trimming pared 6 bases from V and 0 bases from J, leaving 15 bases between. Germline CDR1 MNHEY, CDR2 SMNVEV (reference sequence). The CDR3 sequence is CASSQTILDSGANVLTF. In nucleotides, the CDR3 is TGTGCCAGCAGCCAGACCATATTAGACTCTGGGGCCAACGTCCTGACTTTC.

V is TRBV6-2 or TRBV6-3 and J is TRBJ2-2; the match to TRBD1 covers 9 bases. Germline V lookup: CDR1 MNHEY, CDR2 SVGEGT. The J segment lost 4 bases and the V segment lost 9 bases, leaving 9 bases of the junction unmatched. This CDR3 is built from 15 residues. DNA of the CDR3: TGTGCCAGTGGTCCGGGACAGGGTTTCACCGGGGAGCTGTTTTTT. Translating gives CASGPGQGFTGELFF.

J is TRBJ2-1 and V is TRBV6-2 or TRBV6-3, with D hard to call. CDR3 size: 15 residues. The V gene's germline CDR1 is MNHEY and CDR2 SVGEGT. Trimming stripped 5 bases from V and 0 bases from J, with 11 bases between. For the CDR3, the DNA is TGTGCCAGCAGTGCGATGGTAATCTCCTACAATGAGCAGTTCTTC. As protein: CASSAMVISYNEQFF.

This clonotype was seen repeatedly, ten times or more. The CDR3 DNA sequence: TGTGCCAGCAGGGGCGGGGGCAACTCAGGGGTCGAGCAGTACTTC. Translation gives CASRGGGNSGVEQYF. This chain connects TRBV11-2 to TRBJ2-7; a weak D match, TRBD2 (7 bases). Germline V gene sequence: CDR1 SGHAT, CDR2 FQNNGV. The CDR3 runs 15 residues. Trimming pared 6 bases from V and 6 bases from J, leaving 21 bases between. Full variable domain (missing parts from reference TRBV11-2 and TRBJ2-7): EAGVAQSPRYKIIEKRQSVAFWCNPISGHATLYWYQQILGQGPKLLIQFQNNGVVDDSQLPKDRFSAERLKGVDSTLKIQPAKLEDSAVYLCASRGGGNSGVEQYFGPGTRLTVT.

This clonotype was seen ten or more times. The rearrangement links TRBV11-2 to TRBJ2-3; D call uncertain. Per germline, CDR1 SGHAT and CDR2 FQNNGV. The CDR3 covers 14 residues. Trimming left V 3 bases short and J 5 bases short, with 12 bases between. CDR3 sequence (DNA): TGTGCCAGCAGCTTTCGGACCTCGCGAGATACGCAGTATTTT. Translating gives CASSFRTSRDTQYF.

This clonotype was observed many times. The chain links TRBV5-1 to TRBJ2-7; 9 bases agree with TRBD2. Germline V gene data show CDR1 as SGHRS and CDR2 as YFSETQ. V lost 4 bases and J lost 3; bases outside the gene matches: 5. This CDR3 is built from 14 residues. CDR3 amino acids: CASSLGLADYEQYF. DNA for the CDR3: TGCGCCAGCAGCCTGGGACTAGCAGACTACGAGCAGTACTTC.

This clonotype was seen a handful of times. V usage is TRBV6-1 and J usage is TRBJ2-2; D gene uncertain. The CDR3 contains 12 residues. Trimming took off 6 bases at V and 10 bases at J, with 12 bases between the two ends. Germline-derived CDR1 and CDR2 are MNHNS and SASEGT. Here the CDR3 DNA reads TGTGCCAGCAGGCTCTATGGGGAGGAGCTGTTTTTT. Its translation is CASRLYGEELFF.

The V gene is TRBV2, the J gene TRBJ2-3, with 7 bases matching TRBD2. V lost 5 bases and J lost 15; bases outside the gene matches: 11. This CDR3 has 12 amino acids. The germline V gene encodes CDR1 SNHLY and CDR2 FYNNEI. CDR3: CASSTSADTHYF. The CDR3 coding sequence is TGTGCCAGCAGTACTAGCGCAGATACACATTATTTT.

This clonotype was recorded many times. The chain has TRBV20-1 and TRBJ1-2, with D perhaps matching TRBD1 (6 bases). The CDR3 runs 15 residues. Germline values: CDR1 DFQATT, CDR2 SNEGSKA (reference sequence). Trimming took off 0 bases at V and 4 bases at J, with 15 bases between the two ends. CDR3 sequence (DNA): TGCAGTGCTAGAGATTTTAAGGGGGTGGGCTATGGCTACACCTTC. It specifies CSARDFKGVGYGYTF.

The genes are TRBV12-3 or TRBV12-4 and TRBJ2-7; D unclear. Trimming left V 6 bases short and J 2 bases short, with 17 bases between. The CDR3 runs to 15 residues. CDR3 coding DNA: TGTGCCAGCAGCGCCACACGGGTGGGCCCCTACGAGCAGTACTTC. Amino acid sequence: CASSATRVGPYEQYF.

V is TRBV4-2 and J is TRBJ2-3; 15 positions agree with TRBD2. Germline CDR1 reads LGHNA; CDR2 reads YNFKEQ. V dropped 4 bases and J dropped 4; count of bases not matched to a gene: 6. The CDR3 spans 17 residues. The CDR3 DNA follows: TGTGCCAGCAGCCTATCCGGGACTAGCGGGAGGTCAGATACGCAGTATTTT. Protein product: CASSLSGTSGRSDTQYF.

This clonotype was seen more than once but under ten times. The chain has TRBV12-3 or TRBV12-4 and TRBJ2-3, with D uncertain. This CDR3 comprises 16 residues. Trimming cost V 3 bases and J 1 base, with 14 bases left between them. The DNA for the CDR3 is TGTGCCAGCAGTTTTATGGGCTCTTGGGGCACAGATACGCAGTATTTT. It encodes CASSFMGSWGTDTQYF.

This clonotype was detected ten times or more. The V gene is TRBV30, the J gene TRBJ2-1, with D possibly matching TRBD2 (6 bases). Trimming stripped 3 bases from V and 2 bases from J, with 11 bases between. This CDR3 region has 14 residues. Germline CDR1 and CDR2: GTSNPN and SVGIG (reference sequence). CDR3 residues: CAWRFGSPYNEQFF. In DNA, the CDR3 is TGTGCCTGGAGGTTCGGGAGCCCCTACAATGAGCAGTTCTTC.

This clonotype was recorded many times. The chain uses TRBV2 and TRBJ2-1; TRBD2 is a possible D gene (5 bases). The V gene's germline CDR1 is SNHLY and CDR2 FYNNEI. The CDR3 has 14 residues. V lost 3 bases, J lost 7 bases, and 13 bases lay in between. CDR3 sequence reads: CASSEASSLNEQFF. For the CDR3, the DNA is TGTGCCAGCAGTGAGGCGTCTAGCTTAAATGAGCAGTTCTTC.

In its sample, this clonotype was seen many times. The chain is built from TRBV3-1 and TRBJ2-1; D remains ambiguous. Germline V gives CDR1 LGHDT, CDR2 YNNKEL (reference sequence). Trimming stripped 1 base from V and 5 bases from J, with 9 bases between. This CDR3 is 14 amino acids long. CDR3 region: CASSQGLANNEQFF. Written as DNA, the CDR3 is TGTGCCAGCAGCCAAGGACTGGCCAACAATGAGCAGTTCTTC.